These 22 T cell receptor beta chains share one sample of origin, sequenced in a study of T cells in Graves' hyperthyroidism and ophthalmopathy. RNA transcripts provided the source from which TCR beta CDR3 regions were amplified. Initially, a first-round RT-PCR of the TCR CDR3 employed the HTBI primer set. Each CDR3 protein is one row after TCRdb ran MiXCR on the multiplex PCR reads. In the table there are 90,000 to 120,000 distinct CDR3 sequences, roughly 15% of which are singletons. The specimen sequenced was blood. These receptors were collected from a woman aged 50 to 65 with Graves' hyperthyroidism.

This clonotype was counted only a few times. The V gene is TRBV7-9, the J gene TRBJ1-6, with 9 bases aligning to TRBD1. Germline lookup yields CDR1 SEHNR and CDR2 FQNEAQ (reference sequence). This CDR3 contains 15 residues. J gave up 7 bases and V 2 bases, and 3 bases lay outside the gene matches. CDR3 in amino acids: CASSLSGQGNSPLHF. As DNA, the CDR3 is TGTGCCAGCAGCTTAAGCGGACAGGGGAATTCACCCCTCCACTTT. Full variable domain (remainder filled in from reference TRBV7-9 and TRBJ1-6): DTGVSQNPRHKITKRGQNVTFRCDPISEHNRLYWYRQTLGQGPEFLTYFQNEAQLEKSRLLSDRFSAERPKGSFSTLEIQRTEQGDSAMYLCASSLSGQGNSPLHFGNGTRLTVT.

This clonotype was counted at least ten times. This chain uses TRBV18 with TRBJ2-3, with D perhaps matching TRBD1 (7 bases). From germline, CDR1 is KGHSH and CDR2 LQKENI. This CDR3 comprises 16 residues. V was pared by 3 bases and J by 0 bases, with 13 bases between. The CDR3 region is CASSPPAGQSTDTQYF. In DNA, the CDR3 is TGTGCCAGCTCACCGCCCGCGGGACAGAGCACAGATACGCAGTATTTT.

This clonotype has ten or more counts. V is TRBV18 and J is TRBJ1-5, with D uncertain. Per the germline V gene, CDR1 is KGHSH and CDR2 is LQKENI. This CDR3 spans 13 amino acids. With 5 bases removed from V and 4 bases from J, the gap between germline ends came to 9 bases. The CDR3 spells CASSATTNQPQHF. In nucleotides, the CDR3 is TGTGCCAGCTCAGCTACAACGAATCAGCCCCAGCATTTT.

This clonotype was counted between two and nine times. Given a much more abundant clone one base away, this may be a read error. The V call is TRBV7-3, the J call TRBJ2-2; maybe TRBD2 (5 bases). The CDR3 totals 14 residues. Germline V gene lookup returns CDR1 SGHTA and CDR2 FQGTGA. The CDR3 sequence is CASSLVPNTGELLF. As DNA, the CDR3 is TGTGCCAGCAGCTTAGTCCCGAACACCGGGGAGCTGCTTTTT.

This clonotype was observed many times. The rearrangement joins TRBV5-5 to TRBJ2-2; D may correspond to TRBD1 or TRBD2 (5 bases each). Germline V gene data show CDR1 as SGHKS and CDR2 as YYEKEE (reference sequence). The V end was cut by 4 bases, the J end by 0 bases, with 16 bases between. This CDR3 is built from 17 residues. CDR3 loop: CASSPLLRGANTGELFF. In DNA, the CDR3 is TGTGCCAGCAGCCCACTTTTGAGGGGCGCGAACACCGGGGAGCTGTTTTTT.

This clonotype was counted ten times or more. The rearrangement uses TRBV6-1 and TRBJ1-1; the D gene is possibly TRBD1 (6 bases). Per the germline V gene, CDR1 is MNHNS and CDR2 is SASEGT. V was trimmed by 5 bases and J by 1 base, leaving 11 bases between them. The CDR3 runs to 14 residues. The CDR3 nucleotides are TGTGCCAGCAGTAACAGGGCTGGGAACACTGAAGCTTTCTTT. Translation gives CASSNRAGNTEAFF.

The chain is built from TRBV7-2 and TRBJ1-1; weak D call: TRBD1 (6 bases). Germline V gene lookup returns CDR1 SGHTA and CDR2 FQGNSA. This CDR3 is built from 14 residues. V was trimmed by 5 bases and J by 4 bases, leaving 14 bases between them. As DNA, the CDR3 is TGTGCCAGCAGCGGAAACAGGGTCTTCACTGAAGCTTTCTTT. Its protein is CASSGNRVFTEAFF.

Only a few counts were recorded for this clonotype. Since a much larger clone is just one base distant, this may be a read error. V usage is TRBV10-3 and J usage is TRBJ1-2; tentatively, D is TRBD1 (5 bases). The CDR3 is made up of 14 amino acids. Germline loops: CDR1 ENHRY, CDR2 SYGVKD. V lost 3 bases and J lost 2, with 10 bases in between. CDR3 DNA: TGTGCCATCAGTGACCGGGGCAACAACTATGGCTACACCTTC. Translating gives CAISDRGNNYGYTF.

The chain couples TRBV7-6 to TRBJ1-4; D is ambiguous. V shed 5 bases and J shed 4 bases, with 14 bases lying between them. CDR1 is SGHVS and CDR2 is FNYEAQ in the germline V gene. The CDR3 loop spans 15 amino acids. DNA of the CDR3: TGTGCCAGCAGCGGTACCGGGTCTTATAATGAAAAACTGTTTTTT. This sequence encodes CASSGTGSYNEKLFF.

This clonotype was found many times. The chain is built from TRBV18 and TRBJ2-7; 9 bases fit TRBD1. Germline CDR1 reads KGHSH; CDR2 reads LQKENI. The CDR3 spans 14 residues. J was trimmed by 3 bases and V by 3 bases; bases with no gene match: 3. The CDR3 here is CASSPRGQGYEQYF. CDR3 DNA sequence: TGTGCCAGCTCACCGAGGGGACAGGGCTACGAGCAGTACTTC.

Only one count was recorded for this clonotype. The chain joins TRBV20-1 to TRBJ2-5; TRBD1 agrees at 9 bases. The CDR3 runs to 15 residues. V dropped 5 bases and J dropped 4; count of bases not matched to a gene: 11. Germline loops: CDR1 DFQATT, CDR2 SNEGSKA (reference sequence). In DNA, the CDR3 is TGCAGTGCTGCGCCCGGGACAGGGAAGGGAGAGACCCAGTACTTC. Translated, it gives CSAAPGTGKGETQYF.

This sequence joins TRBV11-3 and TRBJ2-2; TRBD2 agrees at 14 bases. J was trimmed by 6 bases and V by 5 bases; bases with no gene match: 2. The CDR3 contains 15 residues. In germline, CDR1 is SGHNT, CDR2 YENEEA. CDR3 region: CASSRLAGGAGELFF. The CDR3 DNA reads TGTGCCAGCAGCAGACTAGCGGGAGGGGCCGGGGAGCTGTTTTTT.

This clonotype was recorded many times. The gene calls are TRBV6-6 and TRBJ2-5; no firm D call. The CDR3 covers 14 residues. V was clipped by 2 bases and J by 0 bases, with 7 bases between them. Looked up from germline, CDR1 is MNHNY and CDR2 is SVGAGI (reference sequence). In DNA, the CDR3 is TGTGCCAGCAGTTACGGCCCGTACCAAGAGACCCAGTACTTC. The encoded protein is CASSYGPYQETQYF.

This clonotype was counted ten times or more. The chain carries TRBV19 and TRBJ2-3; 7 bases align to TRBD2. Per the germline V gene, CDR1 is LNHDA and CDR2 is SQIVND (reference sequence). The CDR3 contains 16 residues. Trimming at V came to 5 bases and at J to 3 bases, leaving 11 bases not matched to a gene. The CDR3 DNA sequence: TGTGCCAGTAGTCCCCCCCGGGGTAGCGGGACAGATACGCAGTATTTT. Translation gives CASSPPRGSGTDTQYF.

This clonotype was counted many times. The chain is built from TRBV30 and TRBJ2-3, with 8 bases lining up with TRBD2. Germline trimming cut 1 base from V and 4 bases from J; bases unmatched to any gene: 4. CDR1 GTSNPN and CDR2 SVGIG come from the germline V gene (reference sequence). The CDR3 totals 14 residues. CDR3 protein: CAWSAGLAADTQYF. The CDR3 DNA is TGTGCCTGGAGTGCCGGACTAGCCGCAGATACGCAGTATTTT.

In nucleotides, the CDR3 is TGCAGTGCCCCGACCGGCTCTGAAGCTTTCTTT. Protein product: CSAPTGSEAFF. J is TRBJ1-1 and V is TRBV20-1; D gene uncertain. The germline gives CDR1 DFQATT, CDR2 SNEGSKA (reference sequence). Trimming took 6 bases from V and 6 from J, leaving 11 bases between them. This CDR3 is built from 11 residues.

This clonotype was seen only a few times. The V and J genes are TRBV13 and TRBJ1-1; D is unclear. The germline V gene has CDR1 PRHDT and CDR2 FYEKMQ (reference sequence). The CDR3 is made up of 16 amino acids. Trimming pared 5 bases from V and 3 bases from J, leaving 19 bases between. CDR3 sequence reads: CASSGSPPGEYTEAFF. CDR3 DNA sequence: TGTGCCAGCAGCGGAAGCCCGCCCGGGGAATACACTGAAGCTTTCTTT.

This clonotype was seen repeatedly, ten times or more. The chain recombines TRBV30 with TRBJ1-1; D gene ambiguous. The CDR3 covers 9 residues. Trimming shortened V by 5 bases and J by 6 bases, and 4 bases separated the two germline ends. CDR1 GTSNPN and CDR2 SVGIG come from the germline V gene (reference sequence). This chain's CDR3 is CAWGPEAFF. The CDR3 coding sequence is TGTGCCTGGGGTCCTGAAGCTTTCTTT. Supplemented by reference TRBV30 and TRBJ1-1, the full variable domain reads SQTIHQWPATLVQPVGSPLSLECTVEGTSNPNLYWYRQAAGRGLQLLFYSVGIGQISSEVPQNLSASRPQDRQFILSSKKLLLSDSGFYLCAWGPEAFFGQGTRLTVV.

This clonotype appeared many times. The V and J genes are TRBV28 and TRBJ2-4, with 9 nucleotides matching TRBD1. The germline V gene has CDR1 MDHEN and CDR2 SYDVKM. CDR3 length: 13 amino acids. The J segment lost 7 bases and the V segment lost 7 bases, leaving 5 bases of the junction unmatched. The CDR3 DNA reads TGTGCCAGCAAGGGACAGGGTGCGAACATTCAGTACTTC. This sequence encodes CASKGQGANIQYF.

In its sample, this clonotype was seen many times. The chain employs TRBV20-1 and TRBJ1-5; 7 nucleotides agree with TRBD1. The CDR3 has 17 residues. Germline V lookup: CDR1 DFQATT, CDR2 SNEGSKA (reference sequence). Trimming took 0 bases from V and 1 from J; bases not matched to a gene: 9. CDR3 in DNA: TGCAGTGCTAGAGATTCCGGCAGGGGGGTGAGCAATCAGCCCCAGCATTTT. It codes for CSARDSGRGVSNQPQHF.

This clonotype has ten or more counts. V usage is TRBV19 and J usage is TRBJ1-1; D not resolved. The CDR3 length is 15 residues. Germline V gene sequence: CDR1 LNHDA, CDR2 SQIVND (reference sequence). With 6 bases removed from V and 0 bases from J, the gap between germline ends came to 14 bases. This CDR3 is CASRPRWAVNTEAFF. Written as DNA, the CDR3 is TGTGCCAGTAGGCCTCGCTGGGCGGTGAACACTGAAGCTTTCTTT.

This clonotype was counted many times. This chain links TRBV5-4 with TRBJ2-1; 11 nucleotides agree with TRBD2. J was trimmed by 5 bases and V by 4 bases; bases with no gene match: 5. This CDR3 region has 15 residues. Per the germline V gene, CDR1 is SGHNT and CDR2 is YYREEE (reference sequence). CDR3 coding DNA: TGTGCCAGCAGCAAGACTAGCGGGAACAACAATGAGCAGTTCTTC. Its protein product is CASSKTSGNNNEQFF.